This T cell receptor beta chain comes out of a study of T cell responses to AZD1222 COVID-19 vaccine. Regarding the study as a whole: In all cases, repertoires were sampled only after the peak T cell response.

Produced via immunoSEQ multiplex PCR; TCRdb's table is partial and in-frame only. The sample lists roughly 110,000 clones, about 87% occurring once. Comment on this clone: Its antigen is unknown.

The germline V gene encodes CDR1 MDHEN and CDR2 SYDVKM. V lost 5 bases and J lost 0; bases outside the gene matches: 5. The CDR3 extends over 17 amino acids. Sequences were derived from peripheral blood, sampled on day 0 of AZD1222 vaccination. The TCR originated in an adult in good health. The chain links TRBV28 to TRBJ2-4, with TRBD2 matching 12 bases. Written as DNA, the CDR3 is TGTGCCAGCAGTCCGCGACTAGCGGGAGTAGCCAAAAACATTCAGTACTTC. Encoded protein: CASSPRLAGVAKNIQYF.